These T cell receptor beta chains were read from a single sample in a study of siplizumab effects on memory and regulatory T cells. TCRdb keeps only in-frame clones here, not all; method: immunoSEQ multiplex PCR. The sample includes 90,000 to 120,000 clones, 94% seen only once; the top ten take over 0.55%. Sequenced sample: Tregs sorted from blood. The receptors stem from a human donor in good health. CDR3s include the opening cysteine and the closing phenylalanine or tryptophan. The D gene is left open where the match is weak. Only some rows state a clone size, as once, few, many or a class for expanded clones.

J | D | size | V | CDR3 | DNA
TRBJ2-1 | . | once | TRBV11-2 | CASRRGGNGEQFF | TGTGCCAGCCGAAGGGGGGGGAACGGTGAGCAGTTCTTC
TRBJ1-1 | . | . | TRBV19 | CASSITGRGEAFF | TGTGCCAGTAGTATAACCGGGCGCGGTGAAGCTTTCTTT
TRBJ2-5 | TRBD2 | . | TRBV10-2 | CASSESVAGGLETQYF | TGCGCCAGCAGTGAGTCGGTAGCGGGAGGGCTAGAGACCCAGTACTTC
TRBJ1-2 | TRBD1 | . | TRBV6-1 | CASSDYGTVRYGYTF | TGTGCCAGCAGTGACTACGGGACAGTGCGCTATGGCTACACCTTC
TRBJ2-1 | . | . | TRBV5-6 | CASSSRGSWNNEQFF | TGTGCCAGCAGCTCTCGGGGCTCTTGGAACAATGAGCAGTTCTTC
TRBJ2-1 | TRBD2 | . | TRBV28 | CASSFPRGGVSNEQFF | TGTGCCAGCAGTTTCCCCCGGGGGGGAGTGTCGAATGAGCAGTTCTTC
TRBJ1-5 | . | once | TRBV7-2 | CASSLRRNQPQHF | TGTGCCAGCAGCTTAAGGAGGAATCAGCCCCAGCATTTT
TRBJ2-7 | TRBD2 | . | TRBV27 | CASSPRTSVQYF | TGTGCCAGCAGTCCCCGGACTAGCGTTCAGTACTTC
TRBJ2-5 | TRBD1 | . | TRBV19 | CASSVTGTGVTSGQETQYF | TGTGCCAGTAGTGTCACCGGGACAGGGGTAACTAGCGGCCAAGAGACCCAGTACTTC
TRBJ2-3 | . | . | TRBV5-1 | CASSSGSGTKLDTQYF | TGCGCCAGCAGCTCCGGAAGCGGCACGAAATTAGATACGCAGTATTTT
TRBJ1-2 | . | . | TRBV30 | CANGHGGRNYGYTF | TGTGCCAACGGACACGGAGGACGGAATTATGGCTACACCTTC
TRBJ2-2 | . | . | TRBV7-9 | CASSRDLSNTGELFF | TGTGCCAGCAGCCGGGACCTTTCGAACACCGGGGAGCTGTTTTTT
TRBJ2-2 | . | . | TRBV6-5 | CAGSYRINTGELFF | TGTGCCGGCAGTTACCGGATTAACACCGGGGAGCTGTTTTTT
TRBJ2-7 | TRBD1 | . | TRBV20-1 | CSPRQGYEQYF | TGCAGTCCCCGACAGGGGTACGAGCAGTACTTC
TRBJ1-5 | . | once | TRBV27 | CASRRGGNSNQPQHF | TGTGCCAGCAGAAGGGGGGGTAATAGCAATCAGCCCCAGCATTTT
TRBJ1-1 | . | . | TRBV7-3 | CASSLRWDTEAFF | TGTGCCAGCAGCTTAAGATGGGACACTGAAGCTTTCTTT
TRBJ2-1 | . | . | TRBV11-2 | CASSSGTPYNEQFF | TGTGCCAGCAGCTCCGGGACACCCTACAATGAGCAGTTCTTC
TRBJ1-2 | . | . | TRBV30 | CAWNPRGVGGYTF | TGTGCCTGGAATCCCAGGGGAGTGGGAGGCTACACCTTC
TRBJ2-3 | . | . | TRBV5-1 | CASSLDRMTTDTQYF | TGCGCCAGCAGCTTGGACAGGATGACGACAGATACGCAGTATTTT
TRBJ2-5 | . | . | TRBV7-9 | CASSLLETQYF | TGTGCCAGCAGCTTACTAGAGACCCAGTACTTC
TRBJ1-2 | TRBD1 | . | TRBV6-5 | CASSYGGQGYGYTF | TGTGCCAGCAGTTACGGGGGACAGGGGTATGGCTACACCTTC
TRBJ1-1 | . | . | TRBV6-1 | CASSEQRGLRAFF | TGTGCCAGCAGTGAACAACGGGGCCTGAGGGCTTTCTTT
TRBJ2-7 | TRBD2 | . | TRBV5-5 | CASSSPQREEYF | TGTGCCAGCAGCTCCCCCCAGCGGGAGGAGTACTTC
TRBJ2-7 | . | . | TRBV28 | CASTASPYEQYF | TGTGCCAGCACCGCAAGCCCCTACGAGCAGTACTTC